Listed below are T cell receptor beta chains from one sample, sequenced in a study of T cell changes during pregnancy in multiple sclerosis. Sequencing used immunoSEQ multiplex PCR; TCRdb keeps in-frame clones, though not all of them. The sample carries tens of thousands of clones, around 94% recorded once. The sequences come from peripheral blood, collected after pregnancy. The receptors were sampled from a female donor with multiple sclerosis, enrolled in a pregnancy study. CDR3s include the opening cysteine and the closing phenylalanine or tryptophan. A D gene is named only where the DNA matches it firmly. The listing skips clone size in some rows; elsewhere it reads once, few, many or a size class.

TRBJ2-7 TRBV4-1 . . CASSQEELARSEQYF TGCGCCAGCAGCCAAGAGGAACTAGCTCGCAGCGAGCAGTACTTC
TRBJ2-7 TRBV6-5 . TRBD2 CASTRGTSGSYEQYF TGTGCCAGCACCAGGGGGACTAGCGGAAGCTACGAGCAGTACTTC
TRBJ2-7 TRBV27 . TRBD1 CASSSGTAIYYEQYF TGTGCCAGCAGCTCCGGGACAGCCATTTATTACGAGCAGTACTTC
TRBJ1-6 TRBV5-1 . . CASSLGSGNSPLHF TGCGCCAGCAGTCTGGGGTCGGGGAATTCACCCCTCCACTTT
TRBJ1-1 TRBV9 . TRBD1 CASSAVAGTGNTEAFF TGTGCCAGCAGCGCCGTAGCCGGGACAGGGAACACTGAAGCTTTCTTT
TRBJ1-5 TRBV10-3 . TRBD1 CAISESGNTGGDKPQHF TGTGCCATCAGTGAGTCAGGTAATACAGGGGGTGATAAGCCCCAGCATTTT
TRBJ1-2 TRBV4-3 . TRBD1 CASSPWGQGASDYGYTF TGCGCCAGCAGCCCGTGGGGACAGGGGGCGTCTGACTATGGCTACACCTTC
TRBJ1-6 TRBV5-1 . TRBD1 CASSLGQGTSPLHF TGCGCCAGCAGCCTGGGACAGGGCACTTCACCCCTCCACTTT
TRBJ2-5 TRBV27 . . CARGRQETQYF TGTGCCAGGGGGAGACAAGAGACCCAGTACTTC
TRBJ2-1 TRBV11-2 . TRBD2 CASSLGLAGEGRNEQFF TGTGCCAGCAGCTTGGGACTAGCGGGAGAGGGACGGAATGAGCAGTTCTTC
TRBJ2-5 TRBV4-1 . . CASSQDEGRGTQYF TGCGCCAGCAGCCAAGATGAAGGACGGGGGACCCAGTACTTC
TRBJ2-5 TRBV10-2 . TRBD2 CASSESWLAGFQETQYF TGCGCCAGCAGTGAGTCGTGGCTAGCGGGATTCCAAGAGACCCAGTACTTC
TRBJ2-7 TRBV7-9 . TRBD1 CASSSTMGQQSAEQYF TGTGCCAGCAGCTCCACTATGGGACAGCAATCCGCCGAGCAGTACTTC
TRBJ1-2 TRBV19 . TRBD1 CASLRGRGYGYTF TGTGCCAGCCTCAGGGGGCGCGGCTATGGCTACACCTTC
TRBJ2-1 TRBV30 . TRBD2 CAWRLAGRLHNEQFF TGTGCCTGGAGGCTAGCGGGGAGGTTACACAATGAGCAGTTCTTC
TRBJ1-2 TRBV13 once . CASSQSDSLYGYTF TGTGCCAGCAGCCAATCCGACAGCCTGTATGGCTACACCTTC
TRBJ1-2 TRBV29-1 . TRBD1 CSASQGRGYTF TGCAGCGCCTCACAGGGGCGAGGCTACACCTTC
TRBJ1-2 TRBV29-1 once . CSVEEEKIYGYTF TGCAGCGTTGAAGAAGAGAAGATCTATGGCTACACCTTC
TRBJ2-7 TRBV6-1 medium-sized TRBD2 CASSEAPAGGDEQYF TGTGCCAGCAGTGAAGCGCCAGCGGGAGGAGACGAGCAGTACTTC
TRBJ2-7 TRBV7-8 . . CASKQATGDSTYEQYF TGTGCCAGCAAACAAGCGACAGGAGATTCAACCTACGAGCAGTACTTC
TRBJ2-3 TRBV4-2 . . CASSQVASLSRTDTQYF TGTGCCAGCAGCCAAGTCGCTAGCCTGTCCCGAACAGATACGCAGTATTTT
TRBJ2-7 TRBV6-5 once . CASTVTGGGAYEQYF TGTGCCAGCACCGTCACCGGAGGAGGGGCCTACGAGCAGTACTTC
TRBJ1-1 TRBV11-2 . . CASSLEGVWTEAFF TGTGCCAGCAGCTTAGAAGGGGTTTGGACTGAAGCTTTCTTT
TRBJ1-1 TRBV7-9 few TRBD1 CASTPETGSLVTEAFF TGTGCCAGCACCCCGGAGACAGGGAGTTTGGTCACTGAAGCTTTCTTT
TRBJ2-5 TRBV7-9 . . CASTLRRFGAQETQYF TGTGCCAGCACCCTACGGAGGTTCGGAGCTCAAGAGACCCAGTACTTC
TRBJ1-1 TRBV7-7 . . CASSPTVDRNTEAFF TGTGCCAGCAGTCCAACCGTTGACAGGAACACTGAAGCTTTCTTT
TRBJ1-5 TRBV5-1 . TRBD1 CASSLTGGDNQPQHF TGCGCCAGCAGCTTAACAGGGGGAGACAATCAGCCCCAGCATTTT
TRBJ1-1 TRBV19 few . CASLEGREAFF TGTGCCAGTTTAGAGGGCAGAGAAGCTTTCTTT
TRBJ2-1 TRBV27 . . CASSLSGVPYNEQFF TGTGCCAGCAGTTTATCCGGGGTGCCCTACAATGAGCAGTTCTTC
TRBJ2-1 TRBV19 . . CASRDSSYNEQFF TGTGCCAGTAGGGACAGCTCCTACAATGAGCAGTTCTTC
TRBJ1-1 TRBV5-1 many TRBD1 CASRLGQLNTEAFF TGCGCCAGCAGGCTGGGACAGCTGAACACTGAAGCTTTCTTT
TRBJ1-6 TRBV30 . TRBD1 CAWSASRTGASDSPLHF TGTGCCTGGAGTGCCTCCAGGACAGGGGCTTCGGATTCACCCCTCCACTTT
TRBJ2-1 TRBV29-1 . TRBD2 CSGVGTSLFLNEQFF TGCAGCGGTGTAGGGACTAGTCTTTTTCTCAATGAGCAGTTCTTC
TRBJ1-2 TRBV12-5 once . CASGFGQYGYTF TGTGCTAGTGGTTTCGGACAGTATGGCTACACCTTC
TRBJ1-5 TRBV4-2 . . CASSQRAGDQPQHF TGTGCCAGCAGCCAAAGGGCAGGGGATCAGCCCCAGCACTTT
TRBJ2-7 TRBV5-6 . . CASSLVSEQYF TGTGCCAGCAGCCTAGTCAGCGAGCAGTACTTC
TRBJ1-1 TRBV9 . . CASSVGYGTEAFF TGTGCCAGCAGCGTAGGTTACGGGACTGAAGCTTTCTTT
TRBJ2-1 TRBV6-6 . TRBD1 CASSSGTGYYNEQFF TGTGCCAGCAGTTCAGGGACAGGGTACTACAATGAGCAGTTCTTC
TRBJ1-4 TRBV14 . . CASSQDLRVPNEKLFF TGTGCCAGCAGCCAAGACCTCAGGGTACCTAATGAAAAACTGTTTTTT
TRBJ2-3 TRBV5-8 . . CASSAGRTGDTDTQYF TGTGCCAGCAGCGCGGGACGCACGGGGGACACAGATACGCAGTATTTT
TRBJ2-7 TRBV7-2 . TRBD1 CASNPGAGGSYEQYF TGTGCCAGCAACCCGGGGGCAGGGGGCTCGTACGAGCAGTACTTC
TRBJ2-1 TRBV6-4 . TRBD2 CASSPLPGGGANEQFF TGTGCCAGCAGTCCGCTCCCAGGCGGGGGGGCAAATGAGCAGTTCTTC
TRBJ2-7 TRBV21-1 . . CASSKGTSGTYYEQYF TGTGCCAGCAGCAAAGGGACTAGCGGGACATACTACGAGCAGTACTTC
TRBJ2-2 TRBV5-1 once TRBD1 CASSPTGQGAIGELFF TGCGCCAGCAGCCCGACGGGACAGGGGGCAATCGGGGAGCTGTTTTTT
TRBJ1-1 TRBV5-1 . TRBD1 CASSRQSRQGARTEAFF TGCGCCAGCAGCCGTCAATCTAGACAGGGGGCGCGGACTGAAGCTTTCTTT
TRBJ1-2 TRBV30 . TRBD1 CAWRDRAFYGYTF TGTGCCTGGAGGGACAGGGCCTTCTATGGCTACACCTTC
TRBJ2-7 TRBV7-9 . TRBD2 CASSLGLAVWYEQYF TGTGCCAGCAGCTTAGGACTAGCGGTGTGGTACGAGCAGTACTTC
TRBJ2-7 TRBV9 . TRBD1 CASSAQTGERFEQYF TGTGCCAGCAGCGCCCAAACAGGGGAACGATTCGAGCAGTACTTC
TRBJ2-3 TRBV30 . TRBD2 CAWSGAGAVVTDTQYF TGTGCCTGGAGTGGAGCGGGGGCCGTCGTCACAGATACGCAGTATTTT
TRBJ2-2 TRBV5-5 . TRBD1 CAAKMGQVTGELFF TGTGCCGCGAAGATGGGACAGGTCACCGGGGAGCTGTTTTTT
TRBJ2-2 TRBV5-6 . TRBD1 CASSTPDRSHRELFF TGTGCCAGCAGCACCCCGGACAGGTCTCATCGGGAGCTGTTTTTT
TRBJ2-7 TRBV18 . . CASSPSQGGEQYF TGTGCCAGCTCACCATCACAAGGAGGCGAGCAGTACTTC
TRBJ2-1 TRBV6-5 once TRBD2 CATRTSGRYEQFF TGTGCCACCCGGACTAGCGGGAGATATGAGCAGTTCTTC